This is a list of T cell receptor beta chains from one sample in a study of T cells in Graves' hyperthyroidism and ophthalmopathy. One entry per CDR3 protein, called by TCRdb with MiXCR from the multiplex PCR reads. Of roughly 280,000 distinct CDR3 sequences in the sample, approximately 15% were seen once. The specimen was blood. The receptors here all came from a woman in her fifties or sixties with Graves' ophthalmopathy. Both conserved end residues are part of each CDR3. Each record gives: D gene, V gene, clone size, J gene, CDR3 protein, CDR3 DNA. The D gene is left open where the match is weak. A row's size may be missing; if present it is once, few, many or a size class.

d_call: .
v_call: TRBV5-1
clone_size: many
j_call: TRBJ2-5
cdr3_aa: CASSLYSTQETQYF
cdr3_nt: TGCGCCAGCAGCTTGTACAGTACCCAAGAGACCCAGTACTTC

d_call: .
v_call: TRBV19
clone_size: few
j_call: TRBJ2-5
cdr3_aa: CASSMRENIETQYF
cdr3_nt: TGTGCCAGTAGTATGCGAGAGAACATAGAGACCCAGTACTTC

d_call: .
v_call: TRBV7-6
clone_size: many
j_call: TRBJ2-7
cdr3_aa: CASSSRGAKQYF
cdr3_nt: TGTGCCAGCAGCTCCCGCGGGGCCAAGCAGTACTTC

d_call: .
v_call: TRBV5-1
clone_size: many
j_call: TRBJ2-1
cdr3_aa: CASSLQGNSYNEQFF
cdr3_nt: TGCGCCAGCAGCTTGCAGGGGAACTCCTACAATGAGCAGTTCTTC

d_call: TRBD1
v_call: TRBV24-1
clone_size: few
j_call: TRBJ1-5
cdr3_aa: CATSDSGTGVLGNNQPQHF
cdr3_nt: TGTGCCACCAGTGATTCCGGGACAGGGGTTTTGGGTAACAATCAGCCCCAGCATTTT

d_call: .
v_call: TRBV5-6
clone_size: .
j_call: TRBJ2-7
cdr3_aa: CASSPGTPLEQYF
cdr3_nt: TGTGCCAGCAGCCCCGGGACTCCCTTGGAGCAGTACTTC

d_call: .
v_call: TRBV6-2/TRBV6-3
clone_size: few
j_call: TRBJ1-3
cdr3_aa: CASSYSWSSGNTIYF
cdr3_nt: TGTGCCAGCAGTTACTCGTGGAGCTCTGGAAACACCATATATTTT

d_call: TRBD2
v_call: TRBV20-1
clone_size: many
j_call: TRBJ2-1
cdr3_aa: CSAEEGLAIVNEQFF
cdr3_nt: TGCAGTGCGGAAGAGGGACTAGCGATAGTAAATGAGCAGTTCTTC

d_call: TRBD1
v_call: TRBV7-2
clone_size: many
j_call: TRBJ2-7
cdr3_aa: CASSPRQGDGEQYF
cdr3_nt: TGTGCCAGCAGCCCGCGACAGGGGGATGGCGAGCAGTACTTC

d_call: TRBD1
v_call: TRBV20-1
clone_size: .
j_call: TRBJ2-1
cdr3_aa: CSARKGQGIGNEQFF
cdr3_nt: TGCAGTGCTAGAAAGGGACAGGGGATTGGGAATGAGCAGTTCTTC

d_call: TRBD1
v_call: TRBV10-3
clone_size: many
j_call: TRBJ2-7
cdr3_aa: CAISESIAGQDSYEQYF
cdr3_nt: TGTGCCATCAGTGAGTCGATCGCGGGACAGGACTCCTACGAGCAGTACTTC

d_call: .
v_call: TRBV25-1
clone_size: .
j_call: TRBJ2-2
cdr3_aa: CASGFGGANTGELFF
cdr3_nt: TGTGCCAGCGGGTTCGGTGGGGCGAACACCGGGGAGCTGTTTTTT

d_call: .
v_call: TRBV5-1
clone_size: few
j_call: TRBJ2-5
cdr3_aa: CASSASMRETQYF
cdr3_nt: TGCGCCAGCAGCGCCTCCATGAGGGAGACCCAGTACTTC

d_call: TRBD2
v_call: TRBV7-2
clone_size: many
j_call: TRBJ2-3
cdr3_aa: CASTARLAGSTDTQYF
cdr3_nt: TGTGCCAGCACCGCAAGACTAGCGGGGAGCACAGATACGCAGTATTTT

d_call: .
v_call: TRBV20-1
clone_size: many
j_call: TRBJ2-1
cdr3_aa: CSAINPELTYNEQFF
cdr3_nt: TGCAGTGCGATCAATCCGGAGTTGACCTACAATGAGCAGTTCTTC

d_call: .
v_call: TRBV11-3
clone_size: few
j_call: TRBJ1-6
cdr3_aa: CASSLAGTSGSPLHF
cdr3_nt: TGTGCCAGCAGCTTAGCCGGGACGTCGGGTTCACCCCTCCACTTT

d_call: TRBD2
v_call: TRBV9
clone_size: .
j_call: TRBJ2-2
cdr3_aa: CASSKGPSGGLHNTGELFF
cdr3_nt: TGTGCCAGCTCTAAAGGGCCAAGCGGGGGGTTACACAACACCGGGGAGCTGTTTTTT

d_call: .
v_call: TRBV2
clone_size: many
j_call: TRBJ2-1
cdr3_aa: CASSASGNYNEQFF
cdr3_nt: TGTGCCAGCAGTGCTTCAGGGAACTACAATGAGCAGTTCTTC

d_call: .
v_call: TRBV5-1
clone_size: many
j_call: TRBJ1-5
cdr3_aa: CASSLGVENQPQHF
cdr3_nt: TGCGCCAGCAGTTTAGGGGTTGAGAATCAGCCCCAGCATTTT

d_call: TRBD2
v_call: TRBV20-1
clone_size: many
j_call: TRBJ2-1
cdr3_aa: CSARAGGGDDEQFF
cdr3_nt: TGCAGTGCTAGGGCGGGAGGGGGCGACGATGAGCAGTTCTTC

d_call: TRBD1
v_call: TRBV6-1
clone_size: few
j_call: TRBJ1-5
cdr3_aa: CASRETGGNQPQHF
cdr3_nt: TGTGCCAGCAGAGAGACAGGGGGCAATCAGCCCCAGCATTTT

d_call: TRBD1
v_call: TRBV20-1
clone_size: many
j_call: TRBJ1-6
cdr3_aa: CSARYPDRPSYNSPLHF
cdr3_nt: TGCAGTGCTAGATACCCGGACAGGCCCTCCTATAATTCACCCCTCCACTTT

d_call: .
v_call: TRBV4-1
clone_size: .
j_call: TRBJ2-7
cdr3_aa: CASSLVGGRGTHEQYF
cdr3_nt: TGCGCCAGCAGCCTAGTGGGCGGCAGGGGAACCCACGAGCAGTACTTC

d_call: .
v_call: TRBV18
clone_size: .
j_call: TRBJ2-7
cdr3_aa: CASSPPLRDYEQYF
cdr3_nt: TGTGCCAGCTCACCACCATTAAGGGACTACGAGCAGTACTTC

d_call: .
v_call: TRBV29-1
clone_size: .
j_call: TRBJ2-5
cdr3_aa: CSGIGQQETQYF
cdr3_nt: TGCAGCGGGATCGGACAGCAAGAGACCCAGTACTTC

d_call: TRBD2
v_call: TRBV20-1
clone_size: few
j_call: TRBJ2-1
cdr3_aa: CSAQGRGRNYNEQFF
cdr3_nt: TGCAGTGCCCAAGGGAGGGGAAGGAACTACAATGAGCAGTTCTTC